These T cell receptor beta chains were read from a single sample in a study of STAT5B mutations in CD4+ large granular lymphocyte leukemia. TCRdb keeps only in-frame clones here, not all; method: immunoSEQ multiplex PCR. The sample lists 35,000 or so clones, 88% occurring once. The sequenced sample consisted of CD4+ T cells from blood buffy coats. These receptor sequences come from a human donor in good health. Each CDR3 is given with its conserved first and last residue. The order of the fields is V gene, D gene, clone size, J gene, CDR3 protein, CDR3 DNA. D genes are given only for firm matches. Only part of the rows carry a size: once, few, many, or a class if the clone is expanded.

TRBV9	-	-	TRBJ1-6	CASSVDHDSQHSPLHF	TGTGCCAGCAGCGTAGACCACGACAGTCAGCATTCACCCCTCCACTTT
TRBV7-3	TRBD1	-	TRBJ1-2	CASSLDRDGYTF	TGTGCCAGCAGCTTGGACAGGGATGGCTACACCTTC
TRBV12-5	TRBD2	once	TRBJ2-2	CASAPARGGFNRELFF	TGTGCTAGTGCTCCCGCCCGGGGGGGATTTAATAGGGAGCTGTTTTTT
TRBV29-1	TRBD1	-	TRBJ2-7	CSVAGGSYEQYF	TGCAGCGTTGCAGGGGGCTCCTACGAGCAGTACTTC
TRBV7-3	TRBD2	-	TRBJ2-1	CASSLAGRYNEQFF	TGTGCCAGCAGCCTAGCGGGTCGATACAATGAGCAGTTCTTC
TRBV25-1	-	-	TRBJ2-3	CASTKTDTQYF	TGTGCCAGCACCAAAACAGATACGCAGTATTTT
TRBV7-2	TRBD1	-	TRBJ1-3	CASSTDRSNTIYF	TGTGCCAGCAGCACGGACAGGAGTAACACCATATATTTT
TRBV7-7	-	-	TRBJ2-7	CASSFSEEYEQYF	TGTGCCAGCAGCTTCTCCGAAGAATACGAGCAGTACTTC
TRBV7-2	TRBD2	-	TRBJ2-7	CASSLIAGEIYEQYF	TGTGCCAGCAGCTTAATAGCGGGTGAGATTTACGAGCAGTACTTC
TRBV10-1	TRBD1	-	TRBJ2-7	CATSRDRVLLEQYF	TGCGCCACCTCTCGGGACAGGGTACTGTTGGAGCAGTACTTC
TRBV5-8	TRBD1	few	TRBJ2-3	CASSLFRTGDTDTQYF	TGTGCCAGCAGCTTATTTAGGACAGGAGATACAGATACGCAGTATTTT
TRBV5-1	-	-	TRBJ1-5	CASSLEGDAQPQHF	TGCGCCAGCAGCTTGGAGGGCGACGCCCAGCCCCAGCATTTT
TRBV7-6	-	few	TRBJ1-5	CASSLEQNQPQHF	TGTGCCAGCAGCTTAGAACAGAATCAGCCCCAGCATTTT
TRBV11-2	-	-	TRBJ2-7	CASSSSFSGAYSYEQYF	TGTGCCAGCAGCTCTTCATTTTCAGGGGCCTACTCCTACGAGCAGTACTTC
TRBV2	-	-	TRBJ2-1	CASKPGLTYNEQFF	TGTGCCAGCAAGCCCGGGTTAACATACAATGAGCAGTTCTTC
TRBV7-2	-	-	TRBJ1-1	CASSFGQPTEAFF	TGTGCCAGCAGCTTTGGGCAGCCCACTGAAGCTTTCTTT
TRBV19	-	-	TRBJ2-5	CASSWGRNQETQYF	TGTGCCAGTAGTTGGGGACGGAACCAAGAGACCCAGTACTTC
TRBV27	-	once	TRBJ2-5	CASSMRGVQETQYF	TGTGCCAGCAGTATGCGGGGAGTCCAAGAGACCCAGTACTTC
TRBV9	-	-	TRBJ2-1	CASSLSLTEQFF	TGTGCCAGCAGCTTAAGTCTGACAGAGCAGTTCTTC
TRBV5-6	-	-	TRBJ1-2	CASTRGYGYTF	TGTGCCAGCACCCGGGGCTATGGCTACACCTTC
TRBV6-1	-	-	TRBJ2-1	CSLADVSSYNEQFF	TGTTCCTTAGCGGACGTTAGCTCCTACAATGAGCAGTTCTTC
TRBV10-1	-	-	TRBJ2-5	CASSGSGGGETQYF	TGCGCCAGCAGTGGTTCAGGGGGAGGCGAGACCCAGTACTTC
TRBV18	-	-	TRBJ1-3	CASSPRGGSGNTIYF	TGTGCCAGCTCACCTCGTGGGGGCTCTGGAAACACCATATATTTT
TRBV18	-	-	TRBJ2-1	CASSPPLAHFANEQFF	TGTGCCAGCTCACCCCCGCTAGCCCACTTTGCCAATGAGCAGTTCTTC
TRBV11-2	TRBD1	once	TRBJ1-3	CASSLTGQALRSGNTIYF	TGTGCCAGCAGCTTAACGGGACAGGCTCTTCGCTCTGGAAACACCATATATTTT